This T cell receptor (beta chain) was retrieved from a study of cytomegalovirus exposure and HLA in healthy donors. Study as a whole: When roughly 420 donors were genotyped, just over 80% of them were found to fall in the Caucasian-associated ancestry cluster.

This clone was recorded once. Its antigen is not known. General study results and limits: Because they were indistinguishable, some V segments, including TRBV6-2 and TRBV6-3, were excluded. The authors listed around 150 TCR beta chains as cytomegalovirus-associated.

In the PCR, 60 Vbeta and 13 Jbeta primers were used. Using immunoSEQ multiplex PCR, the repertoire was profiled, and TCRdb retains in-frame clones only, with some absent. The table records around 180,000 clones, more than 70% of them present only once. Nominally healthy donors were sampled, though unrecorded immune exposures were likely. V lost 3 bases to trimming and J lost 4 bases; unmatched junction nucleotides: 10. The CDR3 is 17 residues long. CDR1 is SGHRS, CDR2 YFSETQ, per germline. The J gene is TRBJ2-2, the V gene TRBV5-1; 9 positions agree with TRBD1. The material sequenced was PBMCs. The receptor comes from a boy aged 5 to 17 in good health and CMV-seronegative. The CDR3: CASSSLLGTGTTGELFF. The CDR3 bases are TGCGCCAGCAGCTCGCTATTAGGGACAGGGACCACCGGGGAGCTGTTTTTT.